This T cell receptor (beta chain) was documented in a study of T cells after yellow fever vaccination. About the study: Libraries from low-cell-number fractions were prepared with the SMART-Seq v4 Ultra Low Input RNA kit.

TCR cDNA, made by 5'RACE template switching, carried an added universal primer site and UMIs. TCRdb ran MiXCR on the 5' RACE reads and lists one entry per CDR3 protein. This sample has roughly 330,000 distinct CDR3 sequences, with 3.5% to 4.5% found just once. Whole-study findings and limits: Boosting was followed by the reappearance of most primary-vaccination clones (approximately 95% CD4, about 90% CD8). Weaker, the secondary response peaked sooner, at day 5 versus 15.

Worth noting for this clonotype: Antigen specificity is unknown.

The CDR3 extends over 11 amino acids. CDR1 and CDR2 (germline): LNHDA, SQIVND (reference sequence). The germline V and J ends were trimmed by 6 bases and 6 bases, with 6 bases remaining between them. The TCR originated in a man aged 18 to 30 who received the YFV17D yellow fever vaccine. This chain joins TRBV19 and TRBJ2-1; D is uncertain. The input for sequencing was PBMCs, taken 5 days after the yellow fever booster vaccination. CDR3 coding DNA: TGTGCCAGTAGAGTGGGCAATGAGCAGTTCTTC. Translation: CASRVGNEQFF.